This TCR beta chain comes out of a study of shared clonotypes between healthy human individuals. Study-wide points: Clonotypes which were not shared had lower generation probabilities than clonotypes that all four donors shared. There were few donors, and this limited the genetic and exposure-history diversity represented.

CDR1 and CDR2 from the germline V gene are SGHRS and YFSETQ. The CDR3 is 14 residues long. V was clipped by 4 bases and J by 6 bases, with 15 bases between them. Concerning this clone itself: The target antigen is unknown.

Every donor, a Caucasian adult, lived in Nashville, Tennessee. In the sorted-subset replicate PCRs, 150 to 250 ng DNA, roughly 29,000 T cell genomes, was used. The data were produced by immunoSEQ multiplex PCR, yet TCRdb's version contains in-frame clones alone and is incomplete. This sample carries around 2.5 million clones, approximately 93% of them seen once, and the ten largest clones take 0.36%. This TCR was sampled from a young man in good health. Some clones in this sample may be carry-over from other donors' samples. The chain links TRBV5-1 to TRBJ2-3; D ambiguous. The source material was naive CD4+ T cells from PBMCs. The subset denotes: CD45RA+ positively selected. The CDR3 region has the DNA TGCGCCAGCAGCCAAATAAATGACATGGATACGCAGTATTTT. It codes for CASSQINDMDTQYF.